This entry features one T cell receptor beta chain sequence. Clinical history reported by participants formed the basis on which cohorts were assigned. The V segment lost 6 bases and the J segment 0 bases; nucleotides outside the gene matches: 4. The CDR3 has 15 residues. Germline-derived CDR1 and CDR2 are PRHDT and FYEKMQ (reference sequence). These data belong to a study of blood T cell repertoires in COVID-19. As for the study in general: Nucleic acid was either cDNA or gDNA, and it came from T cells, B-cell-depleted T cells, or PBMCs.

In the original processing: Estimation of nucleated cell counts was performed using reference gene primer amplification. Profiling relied on immunoSEQ multiplex PCR, and the TCRdb table lists in-frame clones only, not all of them. Clone size and the V and J calls come from that table; the DNA yielded D and trimming. The sample carries about 220,000 clones, just under 85% recorded once. Sequencing used PBMCs or T cells enriched from blood (not recorded which). This TCR was sampled from a woman between 35 and 50 years old with acute COVID-19. This chain connects TRBV13 to TRBJ1-3, with 8 bases matching TRBD1. The CDR3 DNA follows: TGTGCCAGCAGTCTGGACAGGGCCTCTGGAAACACCATATATTTT. This codes for CASSLDRASGNTIYF.